What follows are 19 T cell receptor beta chains derived from one specimen sequenced in a study of OX40 agonist ivuxolimab in advanced cancers. Profiling relied on immunoSEQ multiplex PCR, and the TCRdb table lists in-frame clones only, not all of them. The data show more than 80,000 clones, roughly 88% seen once. Sequences were derived from CD4+ or CD8+ T cells sorted from blood, sampled in a trial of the OX40 agonist ivuxolimab. The receptors here all came from an adult with an advanced solid tumor such as melanoma, head and neck, liver or kidney cancer.

The chain recombines TRBV2 with TRBJ2-5; 10 bases are shared with TRBD2. From germline, CDR1 is SNHLY and CDR2 FYNNEI. CDR3 length: 15 amino acids. V lost 1 base and J lost 5; bases outside the gene matches: 4. The DNA for the CDR3 is TGTGCCAGCAGTGAAGGGAGCGGGAGGGGGGAGACCCAGTACTTC. Its protein product is CASSEGSGRGETQYF. The whole variable domain, filled in from reference TRBV2 and TRBJ2-5, reads EPEVTQTPSHQVTQMGQEVILRCVPISNHLYFYWYRQILGQKVEFLVSFYNNEISEKSEIFDDQFSVERPDGSNFTLKIRSTKLEDSAMYFCASSEGSGRGETQYFGPGTRLLVL.

The chain recombines TRBV29-1 with TRBJ1-2, with TRBD1 matching 9 bases. V trimming: 4 bases; J trimming: 2 bases; junction bases outside the gene matches: 8. The CDR3 is 15 amino acids. CDR1 is SQVTM, CDR2 ANQGSEA, per germline. CDR3: CSVGTPGTGNYGYTF. CDR3 nucleotides: TGCAGCGTTGGCACCCCCGGGACAGGGAACTATGGCTACACCTTC.

V usage is TRBV2 and J usage is TRBJ1-5; 8 bases map to TRBD1. This CDR3 region has 15 residues. After removal of 4 bases from V and 0 bases from J, the junction contained 2 bases not matched to a gene. Germline V CDR1 and CDR2: SNHLY, FYNNEI. Written as DNA, the CDR3 is TGTGCCAGCAGTGGGGACAGGCTTAGCAATCAGCCCCAGCATTTT. It translates to CASSGDRLSNQPQHF.

The chain combines TRBV5-1 with TRBJ1-4; no clear D gene. CDR3 length equals 13 residues. Trimming removed 7 bases from V and 1 base from J, with 8 bases in between. Germline loops: CDR1 SGHRS, CDR2 YFSETQ. CDR3: CASRALTNEKLFF. The CDR3 DNA sequence: TGCGCCAGCCGGGCTCTAACTAATGAAAAACTGTTTTTT. Using reference TRBV5-1 and TRBJ1-4 for the parts outside the CDR3, the full variable domain is KAGVTQTPRYLIKTRGQQVTLSCSPISGHRSVSWYQQTPGQGLQFLFEYFSETQRNKGNFPGRFSGRQFSNSRSEMNVSTLELGDSALYLCASRALTNEKLFFGSGTQLSVL.

The chain carries TRBV29-1 and TRBJ1-2; D is ambiguous. Trimming took 3 bases from V and 2 from J, leaving 7 bases between them. The CDR3 is 12 residues long. Germline CDR1 reads SQVTM; CDR2 reads ANQGSEA. The CDR3 DNA is TGCAGCGTTGACGACATCAACTATGGCTACACCTTC. Amino acids: CSVDDINYGYTF.

As for this clone: Compared with germline, one end of the junction differs, possibly owing to a read error. This chain joins TRBV2 and TRBJ1-3; D is undetermined. From germline, CDR1 is SNHLY and CDR2 FYNNEI. The CDR3 runs to 16 residues. CDR3 sequence reads: CASREGGGPSGNTIYF. The CDR3 nucleotides are TGTGCCAGCAGAGAAGGTGGAGGGCCCTCTGGAAACACCATATATTTT.

The gene calls are TRBV7-2 and TRBJ1-2, with TRBD1 identical over 9 bases. This CDR3 spans 14 amino acids. Trimming took 1 base from V and 9 from J; bases not matched to a gene: 6. Per the germline V gene, CDR1 is SGHTA and CDR2 is FQGNSA. The CDR3 sequence: CASSLDWDRVRYTF. The CDR3 nucleotides are TGTGCCAGCAGCTTAGACTGGGACAGGGTGCGCTACACCTTC.

This rearrangement joins TRBV11-2 to TRBJ2-7; D is unresolved. The CDR3 is 13 residues long. Germline V gives CDR1 SGHAT, CDR2 FQNNGV. V was clipped by 1 base and J by 3 bases, with 7 bases between them. This CDR3 reads CASSLVQDYEQYF. Written as DNA, the CDR3 is TGTGCCAGCAGCTTAGTTCAAGACTACGAGCAGTACTTC.

This chain uses TRBV19 with TRBJ2-5, with D perhaps matching TRBD1 or TRBD2 (6 bases each). The end of the DNA fits TRBJ2-7 better, so the J call may be wrong. CDR1 and CDR2 from the germline V gene are LNHDA and SQIVND (reference sequence). The CDR3 totals 13 residues. The CDR3 DNA reads as TGTGCCAGCGGCAGGAGGGGGAGGTTCGAGCAGTACTTC. This gives the protein CASGRRGRFEQYF.

The V call is TRBV12-5, the J call TRBJ2-1, with D perhaps matching TRBD1 (6 bases). The germline gives CDR1 LGHNT, CDR2 FRNRAP. The CDR3 totals 14 residues. V dropped 1 base and J dropped 8 bases, with 12 bases sitting between them. The CDR3 DNA is TGTGCTAGTGGTTTGGGGGGGCGAGGGGATGAGCAGTTCTTC. Its translation: CASGLGGRGDEQFF.

V gene TRBV7-6 combines with J gene TRBJ2-7, with TRBD2 as a possible D gene (5 bases). The CDR3 is made up of 15 amino acids. Trimming pared 2 bases from V and 5 bases from J, leaving 16 bases between. CDR1 SGHVS and CDR2 FNYEAQ come from the germline V gene. The CDR3 nucleotides read TGTGCCAGCAGCTTAAACGTCCTGGGGAGCAACGAGCAGTACTTC. As protein: CASSLNVLGSNEQYF. Filled out from reference TRBV7-6 and TRBJ2-7, the complete variable domain reads GAGVSQSPRYKVTKRGQDVALRCDPISGHVSLYWYRQALGQGPEFLTYFNYEAQQDKSGLPNDRFSAERPEGSISTLTIQRTEQRDSAMYRCASSLNVLGSNEQYFGPGTRLTVT.

This chain uses TRBV7-2 with TRBJ2-5; D assignment may be TRBD1 or TRBD2 (6 bases each). The CDR3 totals 17 residues. Trimming shortened V by 0 bases and J by 2 bases, and 16 bases separated the two germline ends. In germline, CDR1 is SGHTA, CDR2 FQGNSA. The CDR3, as DNA: TGTGCCAGCAGCTTAGCGCGGGGAATAGACAGGCAAGAGACCCAGTACTTC. It is translated as CASSLARGIDRQETQYF.

A few counts support this clone. The chain carries TRBV30 and TRBJ1-2; D not certain. The V end lost 0 bases, the J end lost 2 bases, and 16 bases lay between the germline ends. Looked up from germline, CDR1 is GTSNPN and CDR2 is SVGIG (reference sequence). The CDR3 has 16 residues. CDR3 in amino acids: CAWSVFATVRNYGYTF. The CDR3 DNA is TGTGCCTGGAGTGTATTCGCCACGGTCAGAAACTATGGCTACACCTTC.

V usage is TRBV10-3 and J usage is TRBJ2-1; tentatively, D is TRBD2 (6 bases). The V end lost 2 bases, the J end lost 5 bases, and 10 bases lay between the germline ends. Germline loops: CDR1 ENHRY, CDR2 SYGVKD. The CDR3 extends over 14 amino acids. The CDR3 reads CAISEKEGNNEQFF. CDR3 nucleotide sequence: TGTGCCATCAGTGAGAAGGAGGGAAACAATGAGCAGTTCTTC.

The V gene is TRBV10-3, the J gene TRBJ2-7, with 10 bases aligning to TRBD2. Germline CDR1 ENHRY, CDR2 SYGVKD. The CDR3 extends over 17 amino acids. After removal of 3 bases from V and 5 bases from J, the junction contained 13 bases not matched to a gene. The CDR3 nucleotides read TGTGCCATCAGTGATGTGGTGCTAGCGGGAGCAGTAAACGAGCAGTACTTC. Translated, it gives CAISDVVLAGAVNEQYF.

The genes are TRBV6-6 and TRBJ1-1; 7 positions match TRBD1. CDR1 is MNHNY and CDR2 is SVGAGI in the germline V gene (reference sequence). Losses at the gene ends were 5 bases for V and 5 bases for J; bases not matched to a gene: 5. The CDR3 totals 13 residues. The CDR3 nucleotides read TGTGCCAGCAGTATGACAGGGTCGACTGAAGCTTTCTTT. Translation gives CASSMTGSTEAFF.

The gene calls are TRBV2 and TRBJ2-3; D is unresolved. V gave up 5 bases and J gave up 0 bases, with 12 bases separating them. The CDR3 is 15 amino acids. Looked up from germline, CDR1 is SNHLY and CDR2 is FYNNEI. For the CDR3, the DNA is TGTGCCAGCAGTTACAGCACCGGAAGCACAGATACGCAGTATTTT. Translated: CASSYSTGSTDTQYF.

V is TRBV19 and J is TRBJ1-1; maybe TRBD1 (5 bases). The CDR3 has 15 amino acids. Germline V gene sequence: CDR1 LNHDA, CDR2 SQIVND (reference sequence). V lost 8 bases and J lost 2, with 18 bases in between. The CDR3 is CASLGALGVNTEAFF. The CDR3 region has the DNA TGTGCCAGTCTTGGGGCCTTGGGGGTTAACACTGAAGCTTTCTTT.

This chain joins TRBV28 and TRBJ1-5; 9 bases agree with TRBD1. The CDR3 consists of 14 residues. Germline CDR1 reads MDHEN; CDR2 reads SYDVKM. Trimming took 7 bases from V and 5 from J; bases not matched to a gene: 6. The CDR3 spells CASTSGQGHQPQHF. As DNA, the CDR3 is TGTGCCAGCACCTCGGGACAGGGACATCAGCCCCAGCATTTT.